This T cell receptor (beta chain) was sequenced in a study of blood T cell repertoires in COVID-19. Study-wide context: T cells, B-cell-depleted T cells, or PBMCs provided the cDNA or gDNA that served as material.

CDR3 length: 14 amino acids. Germline V gene lookup returns CDR1 SGDLS and CDR2 YYNGEE. V gave up 0 bases and J gave up 4 bases; unmatched junction bases: 3. In the original processing: Estimation of nucleated cell counts relied on the amplification of reference gene primers. Generated by immunoSEQ multiplex PCR, the TCRdb table keeps only in-frame clones and is missing some. V, J and clone size are those of that table, while D and trimming were read from the DNA. The sample contains some 200,000 clones, around 83% of which appear only once. Seattle patients were enrolled during active infection and followed longitudinally.

This chain uses TRBV9 with TRBJ1-2; 7 nucleotides align to TRBD1. The TCR was taken from a woman in her 70s with COVID-19, enrolled during active disease. Sequencing input: peripheral blood. The CDR3 DNA is TGTGCCAGCAGCGTAGGGGACAGTCGCTATGGCTACACCTTC. Protein sequence: CASSVGDSRYGYTF.